Below, 14 T cell receptor beta chains from the same sample are listed, as sequenced in a study of monozygotic twins with inflammatory bowel disease. TCRdb re-analyzed the 5' RACE reads; it lists each CDR3 protein once, without DNA. Its table lists around 370,000 distinct CDR3 sequences. Sequencing input: blood. The receptors originated from a human donor with ulcerative colitis or Crohn's disease, or a healthy co-twin of an affected twin (not recorded which).

This CDR3 is CASNPQGNKPQHF. This chain connects TRBV12-3 or TRBV12-4 to TRBJ1-5. The CDR3 extends over 13 amino acids.

The CDR3 sequence is CASRDSRSTDTQYF. This chain connects TRBV6-2 or TRBV6-3 to TRBJ2-3; with no DNA, the TCRdb D assignment of TRBD1 cannot be verified. The germline CDR1 and CDR2 sequences are MNHEY and SVGEGT. The CDR3 spans 14 residues.

This chain connects TRBV24-1 to TRBJ2-1. Looked up from germline, CDR1 is KGHDR and CDR2 is SFDVKD. This CDR3 comprises 15 residues. CDR3 amino acids: CATSEDTASYNEQFF.

This sequence joins TRBV20-1 and TRBJ2-7; with no DNA, the TCRdb D assignment of TRBD2 cannot be verified. Germline CDR1 reads DFQATT; CDR2 reads SNEGSKA (reference sequence). The CDR3 totals 15 residues. The CDR3 loop is CSASEAGTAYYEQYF.

The chain has TRBV11-1 and TRBJ1-1; TCRdb's D call, TRBD1, is unchecked because there is no DNA. Looked up from germline, CDR1 is SGHAT and CDR2 is FQDESV (reference sequence). This CDR3 contains 16 residues. The CDR3 sequence: CASSSGKGAYNAEAFF.

The rearrangement links TRBV5-4 to TRBJ2-5; TCRdb names TRBD2, which stays unverified in the absence of DNA. The CDR3 is made up of 14 amino acids. Germline loops: CDR1 SGHNT, CDR2 YYREEE (reference sequence). CDR3 loop: CASSPTAGPETQYF. Complete variable domain (other parts from reference TRBV5-4 and TRBJ2-5): ETGVTQSPTHLIKTRGQQVTLRCSSQSGHNTVSWYQQALGQGPQFIFQYYREEENGRGNFPPRFSGLQFPNYSSELNVNALELDDSALYLCASSPTAGPETQYFGPGTRLLVL.

The genes are TRBV9 and TRBJ2-2. The CDR3 length is 15 residues. Germline-derived CDR1 and CDR2 are SGDLS and YYNGEE. This CDR3 is CASHRSETFSGELFF.

This chain links TRBV7-2 with TRBJ1-1. The CDR3 loop spans 15 amino acids. The germline gives CDR1 SGHTA, CDR2 FQGNSA. CDR3 amino acids: CASSPNPSVPTEAFF.

The CDR3 region is CSASRLNTEAFF. The gene calls are TRBV20-1 and TRBJ1-1. Germline V gene sequence: CDR1 DFQATT, CDR2 SNEGSKA (reference sequence). The CDR3 has 12 amino acids.

The CDR3 spells CAISETAGMNTEAFF. The chain employs TRBV10-3 and TRBJ1-1. The CDR3 covers 15 residues. Germline V gene sequence: CDR1 ENHRY, CDR2 SYGVKD.

The rearrangement joins TRBV5-4 to TRBJ1-5; TCRdb gives TRBD1 as the D gene, but with no DNA this cannot be confirmed. Germline CDR1 is SGHNT and CDR2 is YYREEE (reference sequence). The CDR3 is made up of 21 amino acids. The CDR3 is CASSLKIRREIEPYSNQPQHF.

This chain links TRBV7-9 with TRBJ2-2; checking the TCRdb D call of TRBD1 is not possible without DNA. The CDR3 contains 15 residues. The germline V gene has CDR1 SEHNR and CDR2 FQNEAQ (reference sequence). CDR3 sequence: CAFMPGGYGTGELFF.

The V call is TRBV20-1, the J call TRBJ2-7; TCRdb gives TRBD1 as the D gene, but with no DNA this cannot be confirmed. The CDR3 length is 15 residues. Germline loops: CDR1 DFQATT, CDR2 SNEGSKA (reference sequence). CDR3 residues: CSPSVRRGPFSEQYF.

The chain has TRBV2 and TRBJ2-7; TCRdb designates TRBD1, a call that cannot be tested without DNA. CDR1 is SNHLY, CDR2 FYNNEI, per germline. This CDR3 contains 15 residues. The CDR3 sequence: CASSNPGQGYYEQYF.